This T cell receptor beta chain was sequenced in a study of cytomegalovirus exposure and HLA in healthy donors. Whole-study context: From about 180 million T cells, an earlier analysis saw roughly 120 million unique TCR beta sequences. Among several hundred genotyped donors, 65% to 90% fell in the Caucasian-associated ancestry cluster. Study conclusions and caveats: Later analysis indicated greater clonal expansion among HLA-associated TCR beta chains than among equally common other chains. In a later analysis, TCR beta V- and J-gene trimming was associated with a missense DCLRE1C variant.

PCR used 60 Vbeta primers and 13 Jbeta primers. The assay was immunoSEQ multiplex PCR, and TCRdb's table has in-frame clones only and misses some. The table records some 150,000 clones, about 79% of them present only once. In regard to this clone: The target antigen is unknown.

V lost 5 bases and J 1 base, leaving 11 bases between the germline ends. CDR1 and CDR2 from the germline V gene are LNHDA and SQIVND (reference sequence). This CDR3 is built from 14 residues. Sequencing was performed on PBMCs. This chain links TRBV19 with TRBJ1-2; tentative D call: TRBD1 (6 bases). The clonotype originates from a female donor in good health and CMV-seropositive. CDR3 sequence reads: CASSGGKFNYGYTF. DNA of the CDR3: TGTGCCAGTAGTGGGGGCAAATTTAACTATGGCTACACCTTC.